This TCR beta chain appears in the sequencing data of a study of vaccination and CD4 T cells after COVID-19. In the study overall: Six males and four females constituted the convalescent cohort, two of whom were Hispanic. The stimulus for the cells was overlapping spike peptides derived from SARS-CoV-2, HCoV-NL63, HCoV-OC43 and HCoV-229E. Study results and caveats: Convalescent participants were relatively few, and none had early post-infection timepoints studied.

The germline CDR1 and CDR2 sequences are SGHTA and FQGNSA. V gave up 0 bases and J gave up 4 bases, with 9 bases separating them. This CDR3 spans 14 amino acids. Indicated treatment: approximately nine-day PBMC culture with coronavirus spike peptide pools or control peptides (ViraFEST assay). First, ViraFEST expanded antigen-specific T cells with peptide pools, and next it sequenced the TCRs. The sample holds a few counts of this clonotype. The antigen remains unidentified. The Oncomine TCR Beta short-read assay sequenced DNA from cultured CD4+ T cells. TCRdb re-derived calls from the PCR reads in MiXCR, one entry per CDR3 protein. The profile shows around 15,000 distinct CDR3 sequences, about 50% of them singletons.

The chain links TRBV7-2 to TRBJ1-2; TRBD1 is a possible D gene (6 bases). The receptor comes from a human donor who had recovered from COVID-19. Input material: CD4+ T cells from blood, cultured in vitro. CDR3 amino acids: CASSLATRGYGYTF. The CDR3 DNA reads TGTGCCAGCAGCTTAGCCACCAGGGGCTATGGCTACACCTTC.